Described below is a single T cell receptor beta chain sequence and its context. Its antigen remains unknown. The sample contains more than one DNA sequence encoding this CDR3. This sample was taken from a study of pediatric ulcerative colitis. Study-level points and caveats: Clonal expansions reduced rectal repertoire diversity in acute severe colitis. Blood-derived T cells may be present in rectal pinch biopsies.

Here immunoSEQ multiplex PCR was the method, and the copy in TCRdb shows in-frame clones only, minus some. The sample records some 43,000 clones, 78% being singletons. One to two pinch biopsies were taken from the rectum during colonoscopy. CDR1 is SGHRS, CDR2 YFSETQ, per germline. The V end lost 0 bases, the J end lost 3 bases, and 6 bases lay between the germline ends. This CDR3 contains 13 residues. The source material was gut tissue. The source is a girl aged 5-17 years with moderate ulcerative colitis. This chain connects TRBV5-1 to TRBJ1-1; TRBD1 might be the D (6 bases). The CDR3 spells CASSLAGDTEAFF. CDR3 sequence (DNA): TGCGCCAGCAGCTTGGCAGGGGACACTGAAGCTTTCTTT.